This T cell receptor (beta chain) was profiled in a study of blood T cell repertoires in COVID-19. Study details: The origin of the acute and convalescent COVID-19 samples was the United States, Italy and Spain.

Trimming at V came to 6 bases and at J to 6 bases, leaving 7 bases not matched to a gene. This CDR3 is 13 amino acids long. In germline, CDR1 is MNHNS, CDR2 SASEGT. In the source study's methods: The assay estimated nucleated cells by amplifying reference gene primers. The method was immunoSEQ multiplex PCR; TCRdb's version includes in-frame clones alone and lacks a portion of them. The V and J calls and the clone size are those of that table, but D and trimming were determined from the DNA. The sample contains 250,000 to 400,000 clones, around 90% of which appear only once. The chain has TRBV6-1 and TRBJ1-1; 7 bases map to TRBD1. This clonotype was sampled from a man aged 45-65 years with active or convalescent COVID-19. The sequenced sample was peripheral blood. CDR3 nucleotide sequence: TGTGCCAGCAGCCCGGACAGGCAGGCTGAAGCTTTCTTT. Its protein is CASSPDRQAEAFF.